This passage covers 5 T cell receptor beta chains from one sample sequenced in a study of T-cell memory formation after mild COVID-19 (dated by TCRdb to about 2021). The receptor library was made with 5' RACE. The run used an Illumina NovaSeq 6000. The public reads were quality trimmed at Q25 with fastp and then assembled into clones with MiXCR by TCRdb, keeping productive beta chains. A single entry per CDR3 protein holds the most common genes and DNA from its merged rows. The sample table shows roughly 200,000 distinct CDR3 sequences, and under 20% are seen once. The ten largest clones capture around 1.9% of the sample. Sequencing input: PBMCs or a T cell subset sorted from them (not recorded which). The receptors stem from an adult woman who had mild COVID-19 (a few samples of this study predate the infection). The sample titles of this study are shuffled in the database, so cell type and time point are left out; the donor was told from shared clones.

The chain has TRBV12-3 or TRBV12-4 and TRBJ1-1; D is possibly TRBD1 (5 bases). CDR3 length equals 14 residues. Trimming shortened V by 6 bases and J by 6 bases, and 17 bases separated the two germline ends. The DNA of the CDR3 is TGTGCCAGCAGCCTAGGCGGGGGATCCGCTGAAGCTTTCTTT. Translation: CASSLGGGSAEAFF.

This clonotype was seen at least ten times. The V gene is TRBV5-6, the J gene TRBJ2-7; 9 bases align to TRBD1. V dropped 4 bases and J dropped 5; count of bases not matched to a gene: 4. The CDR3 spans 13 residues. CDR1 SGHDT and CDR2 YYEEEE come from the germline V gene. CDR3 protein: CASSRDRDHEQYF. Written as DNA, the CDR3 is TGTGCCAGCAGCCGGGACAGGGACCACGAGCAGTACTTC.

This clonotype was detected a few times. The rearrangement uses TRBV15 and TRBJ2-3, with 14 bases that match TRBD2. V shed 8 bases, J shed 2 bases, and the junction held 3 bases outside the gene matches. The CDR3 consists of 15 residues. The germline V gene encodes CDR1 LNHNV and CDR2 YYDKDF (reference sequence). The CDR3 protein is CATGTSGSLTDTQYF. CDR3 in DNA: TGTGCCACCGGGACTAGCGGGAGCCTCACAGATACGCAGTATTTT. Variable domain in full (rest from reference TRBV15 and TRBJ2-3): DAMVIQNPRYQVTQFGKPVTLSCSQTLNHNVMYWYQQKSSQAPKLLFHYYDKDFNNEADTPDNFQSRRPNTSFCFLDIRSPGLGDTAMYLCATGTSGSLTDTQYFGPGTRLTVL.

This chain connects TRBV12-3 or TRBV12-4 to TRBJ1-2; 8 bases map to TRBD1. V lost 3 bases and J lost 10; bases outside the gene matches: 4. This CDR3 is built from 12 residues. The CDR3 here is CASSLGQVDYTF. DNA for the CDR3: TGTGCCAGCAGTTTGGGACAGGTGGACTACACCTTC.

The rearrangement joins TRBV5-4 to TRBJ2-4, with 9 bases aligning to TRBD1. V lost 3 bases to trimming and J lost 0 bases; unmatched junction nucleotides: 4. Germline values: CDR1 SGHNT, CDR2 YYREEE (reference sequence). The CDR3 length is 16 residues. This CDR3 is CASSSQGALAKNIQYF. The CDR3 DNA follows: TGTGCCAGCAGCTCACAGGGGGCACTAGCCAAAAACATTCAGTACTTC. The variable domain in full, with the rest retrieved from reference TRBV5-4 and TRBJ2-4, is ETGVTQSPTHLIKTRGQQVTLRCSSQSGHNTVSWYQQALGQGPQFIFQYYREEENGRGNFPPRFSGLQFPNYSSELNVNALELDDSALYLCASSSQGALAKNIQYFGAGTRLSVL.